This TCR beta chain was documented in a study of beta chain features in type 1 diabetes. Investigators reverse transcribed all isolated RNA, so they sequenced expressed TCRB transcripts. Produced via immunoSEQ multiplex PCR; TCRdb's table is partial and in-frame only. The repertoire holds tens of thousands of clones, roughly 30% seen once, with over 0.35% in the top ten. Comments on this clone: Its antigen is as yet unknown.

V dropped 5 bases and J dropped 1 base, with 16 bases sitting between them. Germline-derived CDR1 and CDR2 are SGHAT and FQNNGV. The CDR3 totals 16 residues. Findings and caveats of the study: Highly expressing activated T cells could be over-counted with a cDNA template.

The sample consisted of stem cell memory CD4+ T cells from blood. The chain recombines TRBV11-2 with TRBJ2-3; tentatively, D is TRBD2 (6 bases). This TCR derives from a young woman in good health. In nucleotides, the CDR3 is TGTGCCAGCAGCCACCTCGTAGCTAGCGGCACAGATACGCAGTATTTT. Its translation: CASSHLVASGTDTQYF.